This TCR beta chain was identified during a study of blood T cells in healthy people across ages. A second PCR of about 7 to 12 cycles used a sample-barcoded 5' primer and a J-beta primer mix. Each single sample gave us at least 3 million CDR3-containing paired-end reads. One entry per CDR3 protein results from TCRdb running MiXCR on the 5' RACE reads. The sample has some 1.4 million distinct CDR3 sequences, about 40% seen once. The CDR3 is made up of 14 amino acids. In germline, CDR1 is MNHNS, CDR2 SASEGT. Losses at the gene ends were 5 bases for V and 8 bases for J; bases not matched to a gene: 8. Healthy Caucasian individuals from Russia aged about 6 to 95 served as donors.

Sequences were obtained from blood. The sequence came from a woman between 18 and 29 years old in good health. The chain carries TRBV6-1 and TRBJ2-1; 8 bases map to TRBD2. CDR3 loop: CASSPRGGTDEQFF. As DNA, the CDR3 is TGTGCCAGCAGTCCCCGGGGGGGAACTGATGAGCAGTTCTTC.